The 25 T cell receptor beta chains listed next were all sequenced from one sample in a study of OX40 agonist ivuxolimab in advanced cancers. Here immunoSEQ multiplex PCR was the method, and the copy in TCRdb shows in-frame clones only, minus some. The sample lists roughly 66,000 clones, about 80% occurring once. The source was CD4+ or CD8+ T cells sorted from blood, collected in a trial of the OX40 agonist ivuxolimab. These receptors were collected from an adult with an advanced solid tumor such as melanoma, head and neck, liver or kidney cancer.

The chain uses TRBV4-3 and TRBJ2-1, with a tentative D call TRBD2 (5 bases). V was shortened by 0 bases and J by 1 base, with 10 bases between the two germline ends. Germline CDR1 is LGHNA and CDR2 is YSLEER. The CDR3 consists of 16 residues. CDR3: CASSQDRTGSYNEQFF. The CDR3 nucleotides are TGCGCCAGCAGCCAAGATCGCACGGGGTCCTACAATGAGCAGTTCTTC.

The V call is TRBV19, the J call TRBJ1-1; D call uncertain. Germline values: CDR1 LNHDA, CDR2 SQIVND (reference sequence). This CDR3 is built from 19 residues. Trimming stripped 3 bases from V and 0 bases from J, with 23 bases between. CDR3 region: CASSMSRPYSLGMNTEAFF. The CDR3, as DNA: TGTGCCAGTAGTATGAGCCGGCCGTATAGCCTAGGGATGAACACTGAAGCTTTCTTT. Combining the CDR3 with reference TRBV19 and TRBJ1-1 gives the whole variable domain DGGITQSPKYLFRKEGQNVTLSCEQNLNHDAMYWYRQDPGQGLRLIYYSQIVNDFQKGDIAEGYSVSREKKESFPLTVTSAQKNPTAFYLCASSMSRPYSLGMNTEAFFGQGTRLTVV.

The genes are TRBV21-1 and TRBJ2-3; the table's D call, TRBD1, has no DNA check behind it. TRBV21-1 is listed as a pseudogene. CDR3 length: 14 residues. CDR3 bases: TGTGCCATTCTCAGGACAGGGGAGACAGATACGCAGTATTTT. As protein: CAILRTGETDTQYF.

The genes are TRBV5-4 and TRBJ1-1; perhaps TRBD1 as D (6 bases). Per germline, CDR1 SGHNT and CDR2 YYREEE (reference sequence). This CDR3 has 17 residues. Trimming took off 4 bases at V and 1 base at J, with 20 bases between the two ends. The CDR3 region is CASSGGTSQTRNTEAFF. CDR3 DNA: TGTGCCAGCAGCGGGGGGACATCACAAACCAGGAACACTGAAGCTTTCTTT.

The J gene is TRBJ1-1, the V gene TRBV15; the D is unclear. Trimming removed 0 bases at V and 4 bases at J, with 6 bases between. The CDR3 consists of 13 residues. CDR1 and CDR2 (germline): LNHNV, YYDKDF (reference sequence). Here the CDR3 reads CATSREVSTEAFF. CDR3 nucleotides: TGTGCCACCAGCAGAGAAGTTTCCACTGAAGCTTTCTTT.

The CDR3 region is CASSQGSMNTEAFF. The CDR3 DNA reads as TGCGCCAGCAGCCAAGGATCCATGAACACTGAAGCTTTCTTT. The genes are TRBV4-1 and TRBJ1-1; D not certain. CDR1 MGHRA and CDR2 YSYEKL come from the germline V gene. This CDR3 is 14 amino acids long. Trimming stripped 1 base from V and 0 bases from J, with 6 bases between.

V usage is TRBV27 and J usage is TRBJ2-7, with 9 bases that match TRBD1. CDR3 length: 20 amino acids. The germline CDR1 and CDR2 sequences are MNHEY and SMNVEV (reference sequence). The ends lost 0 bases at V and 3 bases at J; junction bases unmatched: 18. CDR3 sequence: CASSLSFGTGSSLTDYEQYF. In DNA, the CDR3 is TGTGCCAGCAGTTTATCGTTCGGGACAGGGTCCTCCTTAACAGACTACGAGCAGTACTTC.

The CDR3 DNA reads TGTGCCAGCGCAATGGACAGGGGGCGAAGGGAGCAGTACTTC. It codes for CASAMDRGRREQYF. V and J are TRBV2 and TRBJ2-7; 11 nucleotides agree with TRBD1. The CDR3 sequence is 14 residues long. The germline V gene encodes CDR1 SNHLY and CDR2 FYNNEI. The junction had 10 bases not matched to a gene; V was cut back by 8 bases and J by 7 bases.

The DNA of the CDR3 is TGTGCCAGTAGTATTTTTTTCGGTTCGCCCACCTTC. This gives the protein CASSIFFGSPTF. This chain joins TRBV19 and TRBJ1-2; D is unclear. V dropped 3 bases and J dropped 13 bases, with 15 bases sitting between them. This CDR3 contains 12 residues. Germline CDR1 reads LNHDA; CDR2 reads SQIVND (reference sequence). Variable domain in full (rest from reference TRBV19 and TRBJ1-2): DGGITQSPKYLFRKEGQNVTLSCEQNLNHDAMYWYRQDPGQGLRLIYYSQIVNDFQKGDIAEGYSVSREKKESFPLTVTSAQKNPTAFYLCASSIFFGSPTFGSGTRLTVV.

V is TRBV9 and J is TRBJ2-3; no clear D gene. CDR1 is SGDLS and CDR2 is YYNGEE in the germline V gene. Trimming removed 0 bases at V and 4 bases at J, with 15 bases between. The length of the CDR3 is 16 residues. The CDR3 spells CASSVGPLTVSDTQYF. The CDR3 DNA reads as TGTGCCAGCAGCGTAGGTCCCTTGACGGTATCAGATACGCAGTATTTT. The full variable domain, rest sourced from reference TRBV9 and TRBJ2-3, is DSGVTQTPKHLITATGQRVTLRCSPRSGDLSVYWYQQSLDQGLQFLIQYYNGEERAKGNILERFSAQQFPDLHSELNLSSLELGDSALYFCASSVGPLTVSDTQYFGPGTRLTVL.

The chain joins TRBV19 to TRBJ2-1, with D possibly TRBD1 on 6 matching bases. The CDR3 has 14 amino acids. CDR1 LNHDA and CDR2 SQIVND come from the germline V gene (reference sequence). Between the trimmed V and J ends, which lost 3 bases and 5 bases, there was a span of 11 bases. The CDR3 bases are TGTGCCAGTAGTATTATGGGGGCCGACAATGAGCAGTTCTTC. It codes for CASSIMGADNEQFF.

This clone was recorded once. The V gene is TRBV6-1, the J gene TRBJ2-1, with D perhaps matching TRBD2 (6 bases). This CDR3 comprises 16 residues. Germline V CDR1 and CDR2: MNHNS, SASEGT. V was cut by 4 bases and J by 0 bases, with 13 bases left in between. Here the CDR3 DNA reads TGTGCCAGCAGTGGAAGCGGGTTAGGCTCCTACAATGAGCAGTTCTTC. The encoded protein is CASSGSGLGSYNEQFF.

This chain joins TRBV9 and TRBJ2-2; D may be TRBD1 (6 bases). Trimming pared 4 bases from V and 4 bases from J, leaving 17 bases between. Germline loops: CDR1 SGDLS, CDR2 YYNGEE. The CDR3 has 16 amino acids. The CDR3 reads CASSTELPTGTGELFF. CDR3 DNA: TGTGCCAGCAGCACCGAATTACCGACAGGCACCGGGGAGCTGTTTTTT.

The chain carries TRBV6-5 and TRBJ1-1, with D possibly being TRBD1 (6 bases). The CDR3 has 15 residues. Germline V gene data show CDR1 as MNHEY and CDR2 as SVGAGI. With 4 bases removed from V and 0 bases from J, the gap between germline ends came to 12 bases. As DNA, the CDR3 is TGTGCCAGCAGTTCTACCGACAGGATGAACACTGAAGCTTTCTTT. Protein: CASSSTDRMNTEAFF.

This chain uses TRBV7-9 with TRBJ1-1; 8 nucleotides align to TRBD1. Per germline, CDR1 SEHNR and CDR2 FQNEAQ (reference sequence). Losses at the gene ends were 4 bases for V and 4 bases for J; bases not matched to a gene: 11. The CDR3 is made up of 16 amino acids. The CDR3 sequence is CASSSGQGRGSTEAFF. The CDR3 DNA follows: TGTGCCAGCAGCTCCGGACAGGGAAGAGGGTCCACTGAAGCTTTCTTT.

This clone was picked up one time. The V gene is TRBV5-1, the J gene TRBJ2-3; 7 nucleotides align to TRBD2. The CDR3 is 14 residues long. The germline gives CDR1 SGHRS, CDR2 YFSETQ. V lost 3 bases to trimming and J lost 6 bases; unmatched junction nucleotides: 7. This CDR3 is CASSWDYQADTQYF. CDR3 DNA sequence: TGCGCCAGCAGCTGGGACTATCAAGCGGATACGCAGTATTTT.

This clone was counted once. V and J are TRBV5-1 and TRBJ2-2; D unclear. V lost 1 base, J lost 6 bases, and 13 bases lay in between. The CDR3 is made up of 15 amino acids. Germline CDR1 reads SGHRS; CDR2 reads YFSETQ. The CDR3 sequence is CASSLNSRASGELFF. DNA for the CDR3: TGCGCCAGCAGCTTGAATAGCCGCGCTTCCGGGGAGCTGTTTTTT.

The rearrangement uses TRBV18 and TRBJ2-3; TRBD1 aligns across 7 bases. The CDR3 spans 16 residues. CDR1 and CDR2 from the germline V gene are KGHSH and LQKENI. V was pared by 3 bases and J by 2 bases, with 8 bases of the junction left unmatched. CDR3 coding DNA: TGTGCCAGCTCACCGCTACCGACAGGGCCCACAGATACGCAGTATTTT. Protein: CASSPLPTGPTDTQYF.

The CDR3 DNA reads TGTGCCTGGAGGCTAGACAGATACACTGAAGCTTTCTTT. It translates to CAWRLDRYTEAFF. The chain links TRBV30 to TRBJ1-1; possible D gene TRBD1, 5 bases. V was trimmed by 3 bases and J by 3 bases, leaving 11 bases between them. The CDR3 runs to 13 residues. The germline gives CDR1 GTSNPN, CDR2 SVGIG (reference sequence).

CDR3 sequence reads: CASSLGLGNTEAFF. The CDR3 region has the DNA TGTGCCAGCAGCCTTGGACTTGGAAATACTGAAGCTTTCTTT. The chain links TRBV2 to TRBJ1-1; the D is unclear. From germline, CDR1 is SNHLY and CDR2 FYNNEI. CDR3 length: 14 amino acids. V shed 6 bases and J shed 5 bases, with 16 bases lying between them.

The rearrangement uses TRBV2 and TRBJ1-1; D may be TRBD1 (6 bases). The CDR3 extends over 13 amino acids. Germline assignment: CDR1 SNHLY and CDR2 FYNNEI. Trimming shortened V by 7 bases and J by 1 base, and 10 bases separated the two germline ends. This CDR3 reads CASILQGNTEAFF. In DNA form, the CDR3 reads TGTGCCAGCATTCTACAGGGGAACACTGAAGCTTTCTTT.

The CDR3 sequence is CASSRGSNTGELFF. CDR3 DNA sequence: TGTGCCAGCAGCCGGGGATCGAACACCGGGGAGCTGTTTTTT. The chain carries TRBV7-2 and TRBJ2-2, with TRBD2 as a possible D gene (5 bases). This CDR3 comprises 14 residues. CDR1 SGHTA and CDR2 FQGNSA come from the germline V gene. Trimming left V 5 bases short and J 0 bases short, with 7 bases between.

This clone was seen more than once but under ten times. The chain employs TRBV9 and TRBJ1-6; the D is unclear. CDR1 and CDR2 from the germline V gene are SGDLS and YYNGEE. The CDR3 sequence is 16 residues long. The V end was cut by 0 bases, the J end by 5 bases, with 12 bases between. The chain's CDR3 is CASSVAEGWHNSPLHF. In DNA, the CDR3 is TGTGCCAGCAGCGTAGCGGAGGGATGGCATAATTCACCCCTCCACTTT.

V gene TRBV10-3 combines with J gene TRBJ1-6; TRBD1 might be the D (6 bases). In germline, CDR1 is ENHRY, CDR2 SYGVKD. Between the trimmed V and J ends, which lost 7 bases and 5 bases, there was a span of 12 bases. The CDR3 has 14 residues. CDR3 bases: TGTGCCATCAAGAGGGGGGTAGATAATTCACCCCTCCACTTT. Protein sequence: CAIKRGVDNSPLHF.

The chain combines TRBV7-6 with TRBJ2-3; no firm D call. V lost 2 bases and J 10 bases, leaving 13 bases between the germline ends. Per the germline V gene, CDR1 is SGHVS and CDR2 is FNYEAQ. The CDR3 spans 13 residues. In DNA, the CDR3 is TGTGCCAGCAGCTTAACCCCCCCAGCCGCGCAGTATTTT. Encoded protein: CASSLTPPAAQYF. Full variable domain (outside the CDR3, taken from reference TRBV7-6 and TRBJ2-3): GAGVSQSPRYKVTKRGQDVALRCDPISGHVSLYWYRQALGQGPEFLTYFNYEAQQDKSGLPNDRFSAERPEGSISTLTIQRTEQRDSAMYRCASSLTPPAAQYFGPGTRLTVL.